The source of this T cell receptor (beta chain) is a study of blood T cell repertoires in COVID-19. Across the whole study: The analysed material was cDNA or gDNA that came from T cells, B-cell-depleted T cells, or PBMCs.

The CDR3 spans 13 residues. Trimming stripped 1 base from V and 10 bases from J, with 10 bases between. The assay was immunoSEQ multiplex PCR, and TCRdb's table has in-frame clones only and misses some. The table shows roughly 190,000 clones, with more than 85% occurring only once. Source material: peripheral blood. This chain uses TRBV12-3 or TRBV12-4 with TRBJ1-4; D possibly corresponds to TRBD1 (5 bases). The receptor comes from a man aged 30 to 39 with acute or convalescent COVID-19. The CDR3 spells CASSLEGDGKLFF. CDR3 nucleotide sequence: TGTGCCAGCAGTTTAGAAGGGGATGGAAAACTGTTTTTT.